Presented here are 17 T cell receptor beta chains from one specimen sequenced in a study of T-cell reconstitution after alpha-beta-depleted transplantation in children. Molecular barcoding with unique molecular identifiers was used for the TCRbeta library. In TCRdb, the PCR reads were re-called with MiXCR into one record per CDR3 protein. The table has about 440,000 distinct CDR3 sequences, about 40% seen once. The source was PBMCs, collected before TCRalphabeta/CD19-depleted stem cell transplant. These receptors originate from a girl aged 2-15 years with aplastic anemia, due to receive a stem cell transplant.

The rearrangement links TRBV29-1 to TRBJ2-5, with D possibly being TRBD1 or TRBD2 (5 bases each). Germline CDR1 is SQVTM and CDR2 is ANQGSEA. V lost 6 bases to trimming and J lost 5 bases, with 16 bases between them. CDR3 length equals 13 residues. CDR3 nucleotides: TGCAGCGTGGCAGCCGGGGCGGAGGAGACCCAGTACTTC. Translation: CSVAAGAEETQYF.

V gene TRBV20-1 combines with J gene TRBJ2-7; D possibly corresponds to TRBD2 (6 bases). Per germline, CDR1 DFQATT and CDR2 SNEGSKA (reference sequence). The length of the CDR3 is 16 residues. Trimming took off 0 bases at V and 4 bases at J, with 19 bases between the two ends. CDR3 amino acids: CSARDGDSGRPYEQYF. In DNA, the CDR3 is TGCAGTGCTAGAGACGGGGACTCCGGAAGGCCGTACGAGCAGTACTTC.

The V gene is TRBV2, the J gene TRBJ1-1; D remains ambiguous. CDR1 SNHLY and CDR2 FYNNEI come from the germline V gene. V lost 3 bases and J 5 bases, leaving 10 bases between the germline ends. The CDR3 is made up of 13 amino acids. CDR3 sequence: CASSDFLGTEAFF. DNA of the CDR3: TGTGCCAGCAGTGACTTCCTGGGGACTGAAGCTTTCTTT.

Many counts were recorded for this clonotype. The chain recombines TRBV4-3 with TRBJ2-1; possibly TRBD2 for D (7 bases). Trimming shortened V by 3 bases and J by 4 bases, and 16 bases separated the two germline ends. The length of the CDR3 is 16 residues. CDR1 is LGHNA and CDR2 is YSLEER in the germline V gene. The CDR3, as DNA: TGCGCCAGCAGCCACAGGGGCGGGAGCTTGTACAATGAGCAGTTCTTC. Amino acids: CASSHRGGSLYNEQFF.

The CDR3 spells CASKRDTVSYEQYF. DNA of the CDR3: TGTGCCAGCAAACGCGACACCGTCTCCTACGAGCAGTACTTC. V and J are TRBV12-3 or TRBV12-4 and TRBJ2-7; D ambiguous. The CDR3 length is 14 residues. Deletions cut 7 bases from V and 0 bases from J, with 13 bases between.

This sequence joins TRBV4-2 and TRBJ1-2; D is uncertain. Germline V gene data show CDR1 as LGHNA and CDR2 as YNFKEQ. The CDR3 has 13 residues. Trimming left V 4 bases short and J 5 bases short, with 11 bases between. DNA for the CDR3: TGTGCCAGCAGCCGGACTGGGGAGTATGGCTACACCTTC. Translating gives CASSRTGEYGYTF.

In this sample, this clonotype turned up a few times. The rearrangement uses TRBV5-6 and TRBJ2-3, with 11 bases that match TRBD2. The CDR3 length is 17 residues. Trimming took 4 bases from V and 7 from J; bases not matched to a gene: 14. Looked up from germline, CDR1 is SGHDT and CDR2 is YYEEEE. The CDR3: CASSLVGGLAGGNTQYF. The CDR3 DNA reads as TGTGCCAGCAGCCTTGTGGGTGGGCTAGCGGGAGGAAATACGCAGTATTTT.

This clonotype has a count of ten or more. CDR3 loop: CSATIARGTGDLLSYNEQFF. The CDR3 DNA reads as TGCAGTGCTACCATTGCCAGGGGAACGGGAGATTTGTTATCCTACAATGAGCAGTTCTTC. V and J are TRBV20-1 and TRBJ2-1; D may be TRBD1 or TRBD2 (6 bases each). Germline CDR1 reads DFQATT; CDR2 reads SNEGSKA (reference sequence). The length of the CDR3 is 20 residues. The ends were cut back, 4 bases at V and 1 base at J, with 29 bases in the middle.

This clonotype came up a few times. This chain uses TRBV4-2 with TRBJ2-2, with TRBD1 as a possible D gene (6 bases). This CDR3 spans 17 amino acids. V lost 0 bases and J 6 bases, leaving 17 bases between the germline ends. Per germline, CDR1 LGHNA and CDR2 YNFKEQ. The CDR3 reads CASSQDYGRGRSGELFF. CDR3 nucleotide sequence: TGTGCCAGCAGCCAAGACTACGGCAGGGGAAGATCCGGGGAGCTGTTTTTT.

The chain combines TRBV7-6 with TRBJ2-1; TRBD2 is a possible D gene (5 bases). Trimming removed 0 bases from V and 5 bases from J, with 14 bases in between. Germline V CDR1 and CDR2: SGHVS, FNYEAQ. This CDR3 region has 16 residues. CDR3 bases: TGTGCCAGCAGCTTAGCGTTCGGGGAAAGCCACAATGAGCAGTTCTTC. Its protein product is CASSLAFGESHNEQFF.

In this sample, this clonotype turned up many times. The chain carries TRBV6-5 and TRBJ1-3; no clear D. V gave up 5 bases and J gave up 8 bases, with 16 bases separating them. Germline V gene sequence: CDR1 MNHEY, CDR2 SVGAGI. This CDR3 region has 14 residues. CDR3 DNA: TGTGCCAGCAGTCACAGACATGATCTTGACACCATATATTTT. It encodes CASSHRHDLDTIYF.

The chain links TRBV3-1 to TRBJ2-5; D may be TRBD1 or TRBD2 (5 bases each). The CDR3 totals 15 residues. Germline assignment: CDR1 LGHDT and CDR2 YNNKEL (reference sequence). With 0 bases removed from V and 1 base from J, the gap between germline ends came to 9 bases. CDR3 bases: TGTGCCAGCAGCCAAGACACGGGGCCCCAAGAGACCCAGTACTTC. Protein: CASSQDTGPQETQYF.

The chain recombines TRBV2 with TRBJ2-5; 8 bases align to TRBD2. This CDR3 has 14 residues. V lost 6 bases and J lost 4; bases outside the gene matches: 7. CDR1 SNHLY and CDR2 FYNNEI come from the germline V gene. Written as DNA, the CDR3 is TGTGCCAGCAGGGCGGGACTAGGGGGAGAGACCCAGTACTTC. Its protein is CASRAGLGGETQYF.

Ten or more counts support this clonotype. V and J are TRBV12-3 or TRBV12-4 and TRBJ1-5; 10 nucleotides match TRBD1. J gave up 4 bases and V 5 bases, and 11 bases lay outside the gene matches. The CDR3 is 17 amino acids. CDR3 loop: CASSPRQGAFGNQPQHF. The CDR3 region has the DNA TGTGCCAGCAGTCCCCGACAGGGGGCTTTCGGGAATCAGCCCCAGCATTTT.

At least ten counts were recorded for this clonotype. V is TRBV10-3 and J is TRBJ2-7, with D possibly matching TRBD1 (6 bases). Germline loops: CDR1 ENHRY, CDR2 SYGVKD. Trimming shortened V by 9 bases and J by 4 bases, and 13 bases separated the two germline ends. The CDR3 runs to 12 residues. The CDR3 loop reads CAIGQTRYEQYF. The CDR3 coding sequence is TGTGCCATAGGACAGACCCGTTACGAGCAGTACTTC.

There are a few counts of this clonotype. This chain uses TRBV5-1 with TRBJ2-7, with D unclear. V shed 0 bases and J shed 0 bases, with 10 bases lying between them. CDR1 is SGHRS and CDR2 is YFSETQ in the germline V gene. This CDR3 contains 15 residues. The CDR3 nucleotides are TGCGCCAGCAGCTTGGATCTACGTTACTCCTACGAGCAGTACTTC. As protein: CASSLDLRYSYEQYF.

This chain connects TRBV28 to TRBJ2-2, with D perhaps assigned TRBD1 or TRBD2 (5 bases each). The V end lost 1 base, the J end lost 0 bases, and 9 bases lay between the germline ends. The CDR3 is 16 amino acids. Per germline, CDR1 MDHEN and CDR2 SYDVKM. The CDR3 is CASSLYGTANTGELFF. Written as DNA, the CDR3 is TGTGCCAGCAGTTTATACGGGACCGCGAACACCGGGGAGCTGTTTTTT. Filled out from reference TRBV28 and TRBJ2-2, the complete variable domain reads DVKVTQSSRYLVKRTGEKVFLECVQDMDHENMFWYRQDPGLGLRLIYFSYDVKMKEKGDIPEGYSVSREKKERFSLILESASTNQTSMYLCASSLYGTANTGELFFGEGSRLTVL.